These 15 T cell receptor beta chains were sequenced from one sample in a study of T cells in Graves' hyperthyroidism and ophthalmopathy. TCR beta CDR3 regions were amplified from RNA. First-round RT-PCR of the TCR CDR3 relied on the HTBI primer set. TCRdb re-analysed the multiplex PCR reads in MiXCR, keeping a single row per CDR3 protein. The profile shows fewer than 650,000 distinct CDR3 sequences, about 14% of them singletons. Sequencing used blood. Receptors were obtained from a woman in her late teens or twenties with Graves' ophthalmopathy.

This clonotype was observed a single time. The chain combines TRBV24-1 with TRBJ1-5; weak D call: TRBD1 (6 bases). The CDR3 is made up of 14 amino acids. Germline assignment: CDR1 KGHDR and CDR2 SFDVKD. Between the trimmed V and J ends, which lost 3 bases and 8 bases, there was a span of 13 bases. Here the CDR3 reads CATSDRGGWEPQHF. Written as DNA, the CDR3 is TGTGCCACCAGTGATCGCGGGGGCTGGGAGCCCCAGCATTTT.

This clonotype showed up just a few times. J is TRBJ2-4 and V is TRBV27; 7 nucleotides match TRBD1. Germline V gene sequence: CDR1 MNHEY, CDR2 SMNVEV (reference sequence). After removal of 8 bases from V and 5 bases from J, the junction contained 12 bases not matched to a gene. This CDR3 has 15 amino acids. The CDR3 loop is CASGILQGVENIQYF. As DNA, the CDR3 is TGTGCCAGCGGGATCCTTCAGGGGGTCGAAAACATTCAGTACTTC.

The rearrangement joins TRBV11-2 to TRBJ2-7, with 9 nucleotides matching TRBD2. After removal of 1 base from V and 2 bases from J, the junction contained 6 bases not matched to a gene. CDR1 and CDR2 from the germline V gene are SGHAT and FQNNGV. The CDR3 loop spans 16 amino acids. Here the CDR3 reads CASSLGPAGGPYEQYF. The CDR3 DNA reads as TGTGCCAGCAGCTTAGGTCCAGCGGGAGGCCCCTACGAGCAGTACTTC.

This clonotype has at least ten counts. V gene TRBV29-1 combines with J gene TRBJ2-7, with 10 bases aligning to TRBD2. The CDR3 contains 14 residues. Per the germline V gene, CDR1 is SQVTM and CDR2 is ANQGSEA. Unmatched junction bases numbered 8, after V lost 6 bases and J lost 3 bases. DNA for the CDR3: TGCAGCGTGCTAGCGGGAGCGGGAAACTACGAGCAGTACTTC. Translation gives CSVLAGAGNYEQYF.

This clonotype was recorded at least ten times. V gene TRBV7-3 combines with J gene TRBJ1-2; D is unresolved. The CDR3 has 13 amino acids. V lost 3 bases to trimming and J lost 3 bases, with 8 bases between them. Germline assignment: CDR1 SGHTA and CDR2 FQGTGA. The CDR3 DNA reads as TGTGCCAGCAGCTTCGGCAACCACTATGGCTACACCTTC. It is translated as CASSFGNHYGYTF.

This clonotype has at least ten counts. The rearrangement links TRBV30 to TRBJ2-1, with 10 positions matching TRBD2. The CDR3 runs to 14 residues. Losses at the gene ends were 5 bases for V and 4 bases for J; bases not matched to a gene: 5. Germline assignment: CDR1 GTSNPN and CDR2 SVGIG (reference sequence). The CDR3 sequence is CAWDEAGGYNEQFF. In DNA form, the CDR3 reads TGTGCCTGGGACGAAGCGGGAGGGTACAATGAGCAGTTCTTC.

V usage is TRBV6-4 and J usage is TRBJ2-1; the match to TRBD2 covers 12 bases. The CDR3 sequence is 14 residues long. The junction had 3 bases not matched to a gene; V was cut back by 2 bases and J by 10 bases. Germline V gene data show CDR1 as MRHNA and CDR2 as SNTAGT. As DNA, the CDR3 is TGTGCCAGCAGTGACGGACTAGCGGGACCGGAGCAGTTCTTC. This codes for CASSDGLAGPEQFF.

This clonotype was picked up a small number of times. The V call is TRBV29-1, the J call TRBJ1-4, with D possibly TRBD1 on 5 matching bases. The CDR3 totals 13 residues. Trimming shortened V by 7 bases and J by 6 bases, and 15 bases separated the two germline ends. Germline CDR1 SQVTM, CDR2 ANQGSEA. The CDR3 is CSAQIRADEKLFF. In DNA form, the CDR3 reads TGCAGCGCCCAGATCAGGGCGGATGAAAAACTGTTTTTT.

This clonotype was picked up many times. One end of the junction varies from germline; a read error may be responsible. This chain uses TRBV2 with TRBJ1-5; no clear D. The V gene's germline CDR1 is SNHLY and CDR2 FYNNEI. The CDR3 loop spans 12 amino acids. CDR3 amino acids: CASSEGSQPQHF. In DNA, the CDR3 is TGTGCCAGCAGCGAAGGGAGTCAGCCCCAGCATTTT.

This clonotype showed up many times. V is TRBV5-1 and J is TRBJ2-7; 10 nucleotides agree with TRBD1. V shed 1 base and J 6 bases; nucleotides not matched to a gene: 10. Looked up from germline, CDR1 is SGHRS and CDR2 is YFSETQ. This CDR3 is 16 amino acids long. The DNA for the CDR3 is TGCGCCAGCAGCTTGTGGGGCACCGGGACAGGGGCCGAGCAGTACTTC. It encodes CASSLWGTGTGAEQYF.

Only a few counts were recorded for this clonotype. CDR3 DNA sequence: TGCAGCGCTCGGACAAGCCCAAAGGGGGAGCAGTACTTC. It specifies CSARTSPKGEQYF. The genes are TRBV29-1 and TRBJ2-7; TRBD1 might be the D (5 bases). Trimming removed 7 bases from V and 7 bases from J, with 20 bases in between. The CDR3 consists of 13 residues. CDR1 and CDR2 (germline): SQVTM, ANQGSEA.

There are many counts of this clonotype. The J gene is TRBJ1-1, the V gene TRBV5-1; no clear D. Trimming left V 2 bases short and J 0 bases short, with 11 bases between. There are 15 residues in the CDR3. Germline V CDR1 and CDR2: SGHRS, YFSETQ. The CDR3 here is CASSLPSPLNTEAFF. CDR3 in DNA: TGCGCCAGCAGCTTACCCAGCCCTCTGAACACTGAAGCTTTCTTT.

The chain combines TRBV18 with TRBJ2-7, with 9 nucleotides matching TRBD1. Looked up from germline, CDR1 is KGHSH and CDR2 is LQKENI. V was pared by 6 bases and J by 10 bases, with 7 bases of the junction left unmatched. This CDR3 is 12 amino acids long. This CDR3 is CASSQRQGDQYF. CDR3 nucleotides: TGTGCCAGCTCCCAGAGACAGGGGGATCAGTACTTC.

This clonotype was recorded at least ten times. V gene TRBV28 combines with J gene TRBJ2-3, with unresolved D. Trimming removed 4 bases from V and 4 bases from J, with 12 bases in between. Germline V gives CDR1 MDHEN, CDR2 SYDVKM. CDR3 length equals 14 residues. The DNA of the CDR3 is TGTGCCAGCAGTTCCCCGTTCCTAGCAGATACGCAGTATTTT. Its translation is CASSSPFLADTQYF.

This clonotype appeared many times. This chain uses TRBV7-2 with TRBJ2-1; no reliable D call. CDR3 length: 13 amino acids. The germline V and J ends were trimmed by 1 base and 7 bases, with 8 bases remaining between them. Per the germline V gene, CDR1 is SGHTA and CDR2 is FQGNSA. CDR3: CASSLEARNEQFF. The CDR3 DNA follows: TGTGCCAGCAGCTTAGAGGCCCGGAATGAGCAGTTCTTC.